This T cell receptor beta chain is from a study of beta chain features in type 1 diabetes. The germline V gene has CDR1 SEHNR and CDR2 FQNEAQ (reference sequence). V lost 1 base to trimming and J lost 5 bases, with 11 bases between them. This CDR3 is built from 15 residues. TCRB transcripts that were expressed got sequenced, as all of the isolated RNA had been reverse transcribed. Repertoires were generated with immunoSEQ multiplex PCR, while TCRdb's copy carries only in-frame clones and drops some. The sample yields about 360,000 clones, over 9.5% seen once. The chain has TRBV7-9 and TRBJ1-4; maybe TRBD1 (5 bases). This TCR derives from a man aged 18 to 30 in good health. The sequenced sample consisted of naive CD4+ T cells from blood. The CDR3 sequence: CASSLGTLLNEKLFF. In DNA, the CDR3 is TGTGCCAGCAGCTTAGGGACACTCCTAAATGAAAAACTGTTTTTT.